The 26 T cell receptor beta chains given below trace back to one sample, sequenced in a study of blood T cell repertoires in COVID-19. The assay was immunoSEQ multiplex PCR, and TCRdb's table has in-frame clones only and misses some. The sample yields approximately 150,000 clones, around 88% seen once. The sequenced material came from peripheral blood. The receptors shown here come from a human donor in a cohort sampled during active COVID-19.

The rearrangement uses TRBV30 and TRBJ2-5, with D unclear. CDR1 and CDR2 (germline): GTSNPN, SVGIG (reference sequence). V lost 0 bases to trimming and J lost 5 bases, with 4 bases between them. This CDR3 is built from 11 residues. The CDR3 is CAWSVAETQYF. DNA of the CDR3: TGTGCCTGGAGTGTAGCCGAGACCCAGTACTTC.

This rearrangement joins TRBV19 to TRBJ1-2; 9 nucleotides align to TRBD1. The CDR3 contains 13 residues. V lost 9 bases to trimming and J lost 2 bases; unmatched junction nucleotides: 4. The germline V gene encodes CDR1 LNHDA and CDR2 SQIVND (reference sequence). CDR3 DNA: TGTGCCAGCAGGGACAGGGAGAACTATGGCTACACCTTC. It encodes CASRDRENYGYTF.

This sequence joins TRBV30 and TRBJ1-6, with TRBD1 identical over 7 bases. Germline V gene data show CDR1 as GTSNPN and CDR2 as SVGIG (reference sequence). The CDR3 covers 14 residues. V dropped 3 bases and J dropped 7; count of bases not matched to a gene: 6. The CDR3 reads CAWRYGQENSPLHF. In DNA, the CDR3 is TGTGCCTGGAGGTACGGACAGGAAAATTCACCCCTCCACTTT.

The chain uses TRBV27 and TRBJ2-7; no reliable D call. The CDR3 is made up of 15 amino acids. Trimming removed 6 bases at V and 0 bases at J, with 15 bases between. The V gene's germline CDR1 is MNHEY and CDR2 SMNVEV (reference sequence). For the CDR3, the DNA is TGTGCCAGCAGGCCTGGCCTCGACAACTCCTACGAGCAGTACTTC. Translated, it gives CASRPGLDNSYEQYF.

Only one count was recorded for this clone. The chain joins TRBV7-2 to TRBJ2-1, with D maybe TRBD2 (6 bases). V lost 8 bases, J lost 8 bases, and 22 bases lay in between. The CDR3 has 15 amino acids. Germline values: CDR1 SGHTA, CDR2 FQGNSA. The CDR3: CASGSSAGLMDEQFF. As DNA, the CDR3 is TGTGCCAGCGGCTCTAGCGCGGGACTGATGGATGAGCAGTTCTTC.

The chain couples TRBV5-3 to TRBJ2-7; TRBD1 matches 9 bases. Being an ORF, TRBV5-3 has a function that is uncertain. The CDR3 has 16 amino acids. J lost 0 bases, V lost 2 bases, and 6 bases had no gene match. In DNA, the CDR3 is TGTGCCAGAAGCTTCCCGGGACAGGGAAACTCCTACGAGCAGTACTTC. Translation: CARSFPGQGNSYEQYF.

The rearrangement links TRBV7-8 to TRBJ2-3, with D possibly matching TRBD1 (6 bases). Trimming left V 5 bases short and J 2 bases short, with 8 bases between. This CDR3 comprises 13 residues. The germline gives CDR1 SGHVS, CDR2 FQNEAQ. The CDR3 nucleotides are TGTGCCAGCAGCCGGGACACCACAGATACGCAGTATTTT. Translation: CASSRDTTDTQYF.

This clone was observed a few times. The genes are TRBV28 and TRBJ1-4; 9 bases match TRBD1. CDR1 is MDHEN, CDR2 SYDVKM, per germline. The CDR3 spans 16 residues. Trimming took 2 bases from V and 8 from J; bases not matched to a gene: 9. This CDR3 is CASSLRVGQGPEKLFF. The CDR3 bases are TGTGCCAGCAGTTTAAGGGTAGGACAGGGGCCCGAAAAACTGTTTTTT.

This clone was observed a handful of times. V and J are TRBV9 and TRBJ2-1, with D unclear. Germline CDR1 and CDR2: SGDLS and YYNGEE. This CDR3 has 12 residues. Trimming stripped 4 bases from V and 8 bases from J, with 10 bases between. CDR3 loop: CASSSLGDEQFF. The CDR3 nucleotides are TGTGCCAGCAGCTCCCTAGGAGATGAGCAGTTCTTC.

The rearrangement joins TRBV5-6 to TRBJ2-7, with 11 bases matching TRBD2. The CDR3 runs 16 residues. The V and J ends lost 4 bases and 1 base, in that order; junction bases with no gene match: 7. From germline, CDR1 is SGHDT and CDR2 YYEEEE. The CDR3 loop reads CASSPTSGTASYEQYF. In DNA form, the CDR3 reads TGTGCCAGCAGCCCGACTAGCGGGACCGCTTCCTACGAGCAGTACTTC. The entire variable domain, with the rest obtained from reference TRBV5-6 and TRBJ2-7, is as follows: DAGVTQSPTHLIKTRGQQVTLRCSPKSGHDTVSWYQQALGQGPQFIFQYYEEEERQRGNFPDRFSGHQFPNYSSELNVNALLLGDSALYLCASSPTSGTASYEQYFGPGTRLTVT.

In this sample, this clone turned up a few times. The chain links TRBV11-1 to TRBJ1-1; 8 nucleotides line up with TRBD1. Looked up from germline, CDR1 is SGHAT and CDR2 is FQDESV (reference sequence). V dropped 5 bases and J dropped 0; count of bases not matched to a gene: 5. This CDR3 comprises 15 residues. CDR3 sequence: CASSPPTGVNTEAFF. In DNA form, the CDR3 reads TGTGCCAGCAGCCCACCGACAGGGGTGAACACTGAAGCTTTCTTT. Full variable domain (remainder filled in from reference TRBV11-1 and TRBJ1-1): EAEVAQSPRYKITEKSQAVAFWCDPISGHATLYWYRQILGQGPELLVQFQDESVVDDSQLPKDRFSAERLKGVDSTLKIQPAELGDSAMYLCASSPPTGVNTEAFFGQGTRLTVV.

This clone was counted once. The gene calls are TRBV29-1 and TRBJ2-7; D perhaps matches TRBD2 (7 bases). Germline V gene lookup returns CDR1 SQVTM and CDR2 ANQGSEA. The CDR3 spans 13 residues. The V end lost 5 bases, the J end lost 7 bases, and 18 bases lay between the germline ends. The CDR3 loop reads CSVRGAGEGEQYF. The CDR3 region has the DNA TGCAGCGTTCGTGGCGCAGGGGAGGGGGAGCAGTACTTC.

J is TRBJ1-1 and V is TRBV19, with D uncertain. The CDR3 has 11 residues. The V end lost 5 bases, the J end lost 6 bases, and 7 bases lay between the germline ends. The V gene's germline CDR1 is LNHDA and CDR2 SQIVND (reference sequence). CDR3 sequence: CASSPGAEAFF. The CDR3 DNA sequence: TGTGCCAGTAGTCCCGGGGCTGAAGCTTTCTTT.

This chain uses TRBV28 with TRBJ2-1; D possibly corresponds to TRBD2 (6 bases). CDR1 and CDR2 (germline): MDHEN, SYDVKM. V was pared by 3 bases and J by 2 bases, with 17 bases between. The CDR3 loop spans 17 amino acids. The CDR3 bases are TGTGCCAGCAGTTTGGGCATTCGCGGGATTACCTACAATGAGCAGTTCTTC. Translation: CASSLGIRGITYNEQFF.

The chain employs TRBV7-9 and TRBJ1-3; D may be TRBD1 (5 bases). The V gene's germline CDR1 is SEHNR and CDR2 FQNEAQ (reference sequence). V gave up 8 bases and J gave up 2 bases, with 10 bases separating them. The CDR3 totals 13 residues. The CDR3 sequence is CASHWGAGNTIYF. The CDR3 DNA sequence: TGTGCCAGCCACTGGGGGGCTGGAAACACCATATATTTT. The whole variable domain, remainder taken from reference TRBV7-9 and TRBJ1-3, is DTGVSQNPRHKITKRGQNVTFRCDPISEHNRLYWYRQTLGQGPEFLTYFQNEAQLEKSRLLSDRFSAERPKGSFSTLEIQRTEQGDSAMYLCASHWGAGNTIYFGEGSWLTVV.

This rearrangement joins TRBV5-6 to TRBJ2-7, with a possible D match to TRBD1 (6 bases). This CDR3 has 16 amino acids. Trimming took 4 bases from V and 0 from J, leaving 17 bases between them. The germline gives CDR1 SGHDT, CDR2 YYEEEE. The CDR3 DNA follows: TGTGCCAGCAGCCCGGCCGGCTACAGGGCCTCCTACGAGCAGTACTTC. This codes for CASSPAGYRASYEQYF.

CDR3 in amino acids: CASSSGLAGYDEQYF. DNA of the CDR3: TGTGCCAGCAGCTCTGGGCTAGCGGGGTATGACGAGCAGTACTTC. This chain links TRBV7-9 with TRBJ2-7; 9 nucleotides match TRBD2. The CDR3 loop spans 15 amino acids. Germline V gene sequence: CDR1 SEHNR, CDR2 FQNEAQ (reference sequence). J was trimmed by 5 bases and V by 4 bases; bases with no gene match: 9.

J is TRBJ2-1 and V is TRBV4-2, with 13 bases identical to TRBD2. Germline V gene sequence: CDR1 LGHNA, CDR2 YNFKEQ. The J segment lost 6 bases and the V segment lost 4 bases, leaving 6 bases of the junction unmatched. The length of the CDR3 is 16 residues. The CDR3 bases are TGTGCCAGCAGCCTCACACGGACTAGCGGGAGCAATGAGCAGTTCTTC. Protein sequence: CASSLTRTSGSNEQFF.

The chain couples TRBV12-3 or TRBV12-4 to TRBJ1-6; D may be TRBD1 (6 bases). V was trimmed by 5 bases and J by 9 bases, leaving 11 bases between them. The CDR3 covers 13 residues. Written as DNA, the CDR3 is TGTGCCAGCAGTCCAGGGGCCGGTTCACCCCTCCACTTT. It codes for CASSPGAGSPLHF.

The V call is TRBV3-1 (or the pseudogene TRBV3-2), the J call TRBJ2-3; D is uncertain. Germline CDR1 is LGHDT and CDR2 is YNNKEL (reference sequence). V lost 3 bases and J lost 2, with 9 bases in between. The CDR3 is 14 residues long. The CDR3 region has the DNA TGTGCCAGCAGCCACGACATATACACAGATACGCAGTATTTT. It is translated as CASSHDIYTDTQYF.

This chain's CDR3 is CASSFSPGLGGIDQPQHF. CDR3 DNA: TGTGCCAGCAGTTTTTCACCCGGGTTGGGGGGAATTGATCAGCCCCAGCATTTT. The genes are TRBV28 and TRBJ1-5, with D possibly TRBD1 on 5 matching bases. Between the trimmed V and J ends, which lost 3 bases and 5 bases, there was a span of 23 bases. The CDR3 has 18 amino acids. Germline CDR1 is MDHEN and CDR2 is SYDVKM.

V is TRBV7-2 and J is TRBJ2-5; TRBD2 matches 14 bases. The V gene's germline CDR1 is SGHTA and CDR2 FQGNSA. The CDR3 is 13 residues long. V dropped 8 bases and J dropped 4; count of bases not matched to a gene: 0. The CDR3 DNA reads as TGTGCCAGCGGGACTAGCGGGAGAGAGACCCAGTACTTC. Translation gives CASGTSGRETQYF.

The chain carries TRBV18 and TRBJ1-2; the match to TRBD1 covers 8 bases. CDR1 and CDR2 from the germline V gene are KGHSH and LQKENI. The CDR3 has 18 residues. The J segment lost 0 bases and the V segment lost 5 bases, leaving 14 bases of the junction unmatched. The CDR3 loop reads CASSSRTGTFGANYGYTF. DNA of the CDR3: TGTGCCAGCTCATCCCGGACAGGGACTTTTGGGGCTAACTATGGCTACACCTTC.

This chain joins TRBV5-1 and TRBJ1-6; no clear D. Trimming removed 4 bases from V and 5 bases from J, with 13 bases in between. The CDR3 covers 15 residues. Germline loops: CDR1 SGHRS, CDR2 YFSETQ. CDR3 amino acids: CASSPWAEDNSPLHF. The CDR3 nucleotides are TGCGCCAGCAGCCCGTGGGCAGAAGATAATTCACCCCTCCACTTT. The full variable domain, completed using reference TRBV5-1 and TRBJ1-6, is KAGVTQTPRYLIKTRGQQVTLSCSPISGHRSVSWYQQTPGQGLQFLFEYFSETQRNKGNFPGRFSGRQFSNSRSEMNVSTLELGDSALYLCASSPWAEDNSPLHFGNGTRLTVT.

Only one count was recorded for this clone. The genes are TRBV21-1 and TRBJ2-5; the table calls TRBD2, which could not be checked here. TRBV21-1 is a documented pseudogene. The CDR3 is 16 amino acids. The CDR3 DNA reads TGTGCCAGCAGCTTAGGCGGGAGGCGGGGTACGGAGACCCAGTACTTC. This gives the protein CASSLGGRRGTETQYF.

The chain joins TRBV10-3 to TRBJ2-3; D not resolved. There are 14 residues in the CDR3. Trimming left V 3 bases short and J 0 bases short, with 7 bases between. The germline gives CDR1 ENHRY, CDR2 SYGVKD. CDR3 protein: CAISDPISTDTQYF. CDR3 nucleotides: TGTGCCATCAGTGACCCAATTAGCACAGATACGCAGTATTTT.